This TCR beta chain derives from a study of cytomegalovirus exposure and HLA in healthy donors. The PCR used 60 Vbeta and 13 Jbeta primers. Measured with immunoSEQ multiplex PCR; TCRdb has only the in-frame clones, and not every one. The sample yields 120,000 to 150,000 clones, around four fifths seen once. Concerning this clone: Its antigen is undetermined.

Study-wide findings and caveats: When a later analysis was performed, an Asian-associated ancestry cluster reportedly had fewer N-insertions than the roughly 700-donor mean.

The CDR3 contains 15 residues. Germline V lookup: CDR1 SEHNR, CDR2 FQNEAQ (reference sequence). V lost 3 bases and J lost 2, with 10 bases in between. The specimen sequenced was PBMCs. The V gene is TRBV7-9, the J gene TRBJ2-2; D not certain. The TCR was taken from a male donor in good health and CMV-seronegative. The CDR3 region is CASSLVQINTGELFF. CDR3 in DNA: TGTGCCAGCAGCTTGGTACAGATTAACACCGGGGAGCTGTTTTTT. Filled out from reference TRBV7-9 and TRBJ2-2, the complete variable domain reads DTGVSQNPRHKITKRGQNVTFRCDPISEHNRLYWYRQTLGQGPEFLTYFQNEAQLEKSRLLSDRFSAERPKGSFSTLEIQRTEQGDSAMYLCASSLVQINTGELFFGEGSRLTVL.